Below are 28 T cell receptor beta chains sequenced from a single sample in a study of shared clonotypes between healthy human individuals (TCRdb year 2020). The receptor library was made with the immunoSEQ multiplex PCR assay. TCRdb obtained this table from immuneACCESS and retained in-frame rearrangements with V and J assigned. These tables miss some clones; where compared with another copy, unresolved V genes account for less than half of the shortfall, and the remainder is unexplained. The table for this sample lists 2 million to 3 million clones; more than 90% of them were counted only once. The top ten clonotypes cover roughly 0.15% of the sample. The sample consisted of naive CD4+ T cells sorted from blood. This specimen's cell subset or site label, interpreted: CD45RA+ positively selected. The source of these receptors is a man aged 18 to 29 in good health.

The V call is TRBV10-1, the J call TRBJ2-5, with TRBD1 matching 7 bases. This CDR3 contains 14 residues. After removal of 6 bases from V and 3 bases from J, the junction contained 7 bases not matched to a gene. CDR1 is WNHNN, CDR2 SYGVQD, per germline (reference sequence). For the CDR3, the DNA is TGCGCCAGCAGCGACTCCGGGACAGAAGAGACCCAGTACTTC. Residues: CASSDSGTEETQYF.

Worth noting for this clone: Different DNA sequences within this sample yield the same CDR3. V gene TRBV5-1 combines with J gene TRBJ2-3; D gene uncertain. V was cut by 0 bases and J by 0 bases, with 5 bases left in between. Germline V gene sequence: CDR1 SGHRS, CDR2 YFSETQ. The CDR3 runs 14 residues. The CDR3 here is CASSLEPSTDTQYF. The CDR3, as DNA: TGCGCCAGCAGCTTGGAGCCAAGCACAGATACGCAGTATTTT.

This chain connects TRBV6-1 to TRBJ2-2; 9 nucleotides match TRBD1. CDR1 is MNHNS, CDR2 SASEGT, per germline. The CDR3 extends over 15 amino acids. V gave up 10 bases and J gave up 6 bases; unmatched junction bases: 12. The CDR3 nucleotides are TGTGCCATCGACAGGGGGACCACATTACCCGGGGAGCTGTTTTTT. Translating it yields CAIDRGTTLPGELFF.

The CDR3 nucleotides read TGTGCCAGTAGCCCCCTCTGGACGGGGGTTCCTAGGGGGGAGAACACCGGGGAGCTGTTTTTT. Translated: CASSPLWTGVPRGENTGELFF. The chain recombines TRBV19 with TRBJ2-2; perhaps D is TRBD1 or TRBD2 (6 bases each). The CDR3 is 21 residues long. With 6 bases removed from V and 1 base from J, the gap between germline ends came to 30 bases. Germline CDR1 is LNHDA and CDR2 is SQIVND (reference sequence).

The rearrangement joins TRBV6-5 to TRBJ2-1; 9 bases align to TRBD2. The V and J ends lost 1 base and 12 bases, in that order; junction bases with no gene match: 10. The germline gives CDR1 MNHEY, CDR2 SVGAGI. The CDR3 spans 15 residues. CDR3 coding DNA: TGTGCCAGCAGTTACTTTAGCGGGGGCGAAGGCGGGCAGTTCTTC. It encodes CASSYFSGGEGGQFF.

CDR3 DNA sequence: TGTGCCATCAGGGAGGGACAAAAGGGGACCCAGTACTTC. It translates to CAIREGQKGTQYF. V and J are TRBV10-3 and TRBJ2-5; possibly TRBD1 or TRBD2 for D (6 bases each). Germline V gene lookup returns CDR1 ENHRY and CDR2 SYGVKD. The CDR3 consists of 13 residues. Trimming took 6 bases from V and 7 from J, leaving 15 bases between them.

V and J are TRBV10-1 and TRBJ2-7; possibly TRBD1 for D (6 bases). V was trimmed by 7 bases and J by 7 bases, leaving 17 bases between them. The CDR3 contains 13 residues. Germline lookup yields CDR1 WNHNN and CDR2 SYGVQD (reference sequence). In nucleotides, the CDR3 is TGCGCCAGCAATCGGACAGACTTCGGGGAGCAGTACTTC. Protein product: CASNRTDFGEQYF.

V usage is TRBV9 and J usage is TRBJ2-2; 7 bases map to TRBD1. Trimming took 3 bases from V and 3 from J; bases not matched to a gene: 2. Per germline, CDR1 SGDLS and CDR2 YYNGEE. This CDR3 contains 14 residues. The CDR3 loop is CASSAGQHTGELFF. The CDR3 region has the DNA TGTGCCAGCAGCGCGGGACAGCACACCGGGGAGCTGTTTTTT. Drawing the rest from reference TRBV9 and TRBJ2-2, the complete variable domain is DSGVTQTPKHLITATGQRVTLRCSPRSGDLSVYWYQQSLDQGLQFLIQYYNGEERAKGNILERFSAQQFPDLHSELNLSSLELGDSALYFCASSAGQHTGELFFGEGSRLTVL.

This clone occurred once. CDR3 in amino acids: CASSQDRGTSLVYEQFF. CDR3 bases: TGTGCCAGCAGCCAAGATCGGGGGACTAGTTTGGTGTATGAGCAGTTCTTC. The gene calls are TRBV14 and TRBJ2-1; 8 nucleotides line up with TRBD2. Germline-derived CDR1 and CDR2 are SGHDN and FVKESK. With 0 bases clipped from V and 8 bases from J, the junction kept 12 bases outside the gene matches. The CDR3 contains 17 residues.

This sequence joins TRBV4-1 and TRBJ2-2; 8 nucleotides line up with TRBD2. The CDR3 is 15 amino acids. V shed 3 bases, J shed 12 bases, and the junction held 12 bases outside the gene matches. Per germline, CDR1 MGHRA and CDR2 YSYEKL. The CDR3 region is CASSQDPGGVRKLFF. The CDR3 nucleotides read TGCGCCAGCAGCCAGGACCCCGGGGGGGTTAGGAAGCTGTTTTTT.

CDR3 sequence reads: CASSLARGTNTEAFF. CDR3 DNA: TGTGCCAGCAGCTTAGCGCGGGGGACGAACACTGAAGCTTTCTTT. The chain combines TRBV13 with TRBJ1-1, with D maybe TRBD1 (5 bases). Germline lookup yields CDR1 PRHDT and CDR2 FYEKMQ (reference sequence). This CDR3 spans 15 amino acids. V shed 1 base and J shed 1 base, with 10 bases lying between them.

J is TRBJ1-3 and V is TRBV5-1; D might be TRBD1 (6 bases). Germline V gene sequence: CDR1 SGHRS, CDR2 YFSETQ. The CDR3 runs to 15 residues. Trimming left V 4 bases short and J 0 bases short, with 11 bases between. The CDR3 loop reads CASSEGHSSGNTIYF. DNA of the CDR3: TGCGCCAGCAGCGAGGGACATAGCTCTGGAAACACCATATATTTT.

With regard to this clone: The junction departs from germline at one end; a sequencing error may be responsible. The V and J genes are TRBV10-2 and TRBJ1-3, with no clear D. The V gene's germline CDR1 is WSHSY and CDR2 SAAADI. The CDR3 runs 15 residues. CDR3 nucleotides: TGCGCCAGCAGAGAGTACGGAAACTCTGGAAACACCATATATTTT. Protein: CASREYGNSGNTIYF.

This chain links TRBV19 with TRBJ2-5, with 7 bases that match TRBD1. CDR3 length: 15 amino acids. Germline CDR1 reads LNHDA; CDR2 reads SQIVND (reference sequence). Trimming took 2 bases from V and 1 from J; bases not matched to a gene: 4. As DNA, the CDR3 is TGTGCCAGTAGTATAAGTGGGACAGCCCAAGAGACCCAGTACTTC. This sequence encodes CASSISGTAQETQYF.

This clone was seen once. The CDR3 DNA reads as TGCGCCAGCAGCCCTTCGGGGGGCCAGTACGAGCAGTACTTC. This encodes CASSPSGGQYEQYF. The chain employs TRBV5-1 and TRBJ2-7; a possible D gene is TRBD2 (7 bases). V was clipped by 4 bases and J by 4 bases, with 15 bases between them. Germline loops: CDR1 SGHRS, CDR2 YFSETQ. This CDR3 comprises 14 residues.

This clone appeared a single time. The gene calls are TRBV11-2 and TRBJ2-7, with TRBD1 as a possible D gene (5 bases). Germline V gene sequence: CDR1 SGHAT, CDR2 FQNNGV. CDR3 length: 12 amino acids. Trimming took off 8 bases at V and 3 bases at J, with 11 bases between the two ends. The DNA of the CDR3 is TGTGCCAGCCGAACCAGGGTCTACGAGCAGTACTTC. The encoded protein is CASRTRVYEQYF.

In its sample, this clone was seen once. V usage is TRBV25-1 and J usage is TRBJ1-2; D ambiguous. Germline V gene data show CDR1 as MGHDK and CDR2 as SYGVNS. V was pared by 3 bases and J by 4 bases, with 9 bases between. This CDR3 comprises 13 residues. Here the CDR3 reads CASSEQESYGYTF. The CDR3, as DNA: TGTGCCAGCAGTGAGCAGGAGTCCTATGGCTACACCTTC.

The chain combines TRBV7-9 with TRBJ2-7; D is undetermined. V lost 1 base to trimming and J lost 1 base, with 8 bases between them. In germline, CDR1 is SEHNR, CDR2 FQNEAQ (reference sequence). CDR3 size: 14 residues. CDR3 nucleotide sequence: TGTGCCAGCAGCTTAGGGGTCCAGTCCTACGAGCAGTACTTC. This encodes CASSLGVQSYEQYF.

The CDR3 protein is CASSEPWVLENTQYF. DNA for the CDR3: TGTGCCAGCAGTGAACCATGGGTGCTCGAGAATACGCAGTATTTT. The chain uses TRBV6-1 and TRBJ2-3; unclear D gene. This CDR3 contains 15 residues. Trimming cost V 2 bases and J 7 bases, with 16 bases left between them. Germline V CDR1 and CDR2: MNHNS, SASEGT.

CDR3 bases: TGTGCCAGCAGCTTAGGTCTACTAGCGGGAGGAGGCACAGATACGCAGTATTTT. Translating it yields CASSLGLLAGGGTDTQYF. V is TRBV7-8 and J is TRBJ2-3; TRBD2 agrees at 12 bases. CDR3 length equals 18 residues. Per the germline V gene, CDR1 is SGHVS and CDR2 is FQNEAQ. Trimming cost V 1 base and J 1 base; bases outside gene matches: 6.

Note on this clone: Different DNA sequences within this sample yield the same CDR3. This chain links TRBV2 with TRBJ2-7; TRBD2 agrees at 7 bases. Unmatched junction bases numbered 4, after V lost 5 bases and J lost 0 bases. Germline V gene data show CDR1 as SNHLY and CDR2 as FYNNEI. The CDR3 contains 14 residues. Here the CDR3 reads CASSRLADSYEQYF. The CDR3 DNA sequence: TGTGCCAGCAGTAGGCTAGCGGACTCCTACGAGCAGTACTTC.

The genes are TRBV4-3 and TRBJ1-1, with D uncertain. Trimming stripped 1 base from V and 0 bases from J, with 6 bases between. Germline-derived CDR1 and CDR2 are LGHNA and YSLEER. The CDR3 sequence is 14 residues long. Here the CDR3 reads CASSQGAVNTEAFF. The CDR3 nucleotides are TGCGCCAGCAGCCAAGGAGCCGTGAACACTGAAGCTTTCTTT.

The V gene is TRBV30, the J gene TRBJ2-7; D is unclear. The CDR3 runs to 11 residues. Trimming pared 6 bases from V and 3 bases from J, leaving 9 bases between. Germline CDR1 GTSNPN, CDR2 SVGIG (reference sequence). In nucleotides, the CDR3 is TGTGCCTGCGGGCTAGACTACGAGCAGTACTTC. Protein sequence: CACGLDYEQYF.

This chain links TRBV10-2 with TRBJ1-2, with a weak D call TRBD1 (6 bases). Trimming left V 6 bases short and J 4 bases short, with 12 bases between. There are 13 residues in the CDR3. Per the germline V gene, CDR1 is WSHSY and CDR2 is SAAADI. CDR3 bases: TGCGCCAGCAGGGAAGGGGGGGGCTATGGCTACACCTTC. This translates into CASREGGGYGYTF.

This CDR3 is CASSHRYLSYEQYF. CDR3 nucleotide sequence: TGTGCCAGCAGTCACCGGTACCTCTCCTACGAGCAGTACTTC. The rearrangement links TRBV28 to TRBJ2-7; no clear D gene. The CDR3 is made up of 14 amino acids. Germline V lookup: CDR1 MDHEN, CDR2 SYDVKM. V lost 5 bases, J lost 0 bases, and 11 bases lay in between.

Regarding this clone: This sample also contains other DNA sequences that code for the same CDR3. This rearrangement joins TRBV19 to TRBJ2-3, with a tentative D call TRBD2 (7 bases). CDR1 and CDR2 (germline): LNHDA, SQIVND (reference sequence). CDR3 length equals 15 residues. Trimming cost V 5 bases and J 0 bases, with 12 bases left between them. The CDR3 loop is CASSPTGGSTDTQYF. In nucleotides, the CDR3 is TGTGCCAGTAGTCCGACGGGGGGCAGCACAGATACGCAGTATTTT.

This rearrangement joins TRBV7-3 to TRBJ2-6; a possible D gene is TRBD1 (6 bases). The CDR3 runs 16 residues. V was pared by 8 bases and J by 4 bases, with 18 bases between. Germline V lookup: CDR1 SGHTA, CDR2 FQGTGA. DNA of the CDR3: TGTGCCAGCGAGGCGATAGGGGGTTCAGGGGCCAACGTCCTGACTTTC. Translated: CASEAIGGSGANVLTF.

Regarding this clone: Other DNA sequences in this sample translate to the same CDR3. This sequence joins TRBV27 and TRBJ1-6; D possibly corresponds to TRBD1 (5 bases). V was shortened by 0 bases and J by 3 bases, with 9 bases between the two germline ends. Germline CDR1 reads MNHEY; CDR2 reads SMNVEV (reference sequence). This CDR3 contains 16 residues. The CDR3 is CASSLSGTGYNSPLHF. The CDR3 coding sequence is TGTGCCAGCAGTTTATCGGGAACAGGCTATAATTCACCCCTCCACTTT.